This T cell receptor (beta chain) was sequenced in a study of T cell responses to AZD1222 COVID-19 vaccine. The CDR3 is 13 residues long. Trimming took 2 bases from V and 6 from J, leaving 8 bases between them. From germline, CDR1 is LNHNV and CDR2 YYDKDF (reference sequence). Using immunoSEQ multiplex PCR, the repertoire was profiled, and TCRdb retains in-frame clones only, with some absent. In the table there are about 100,000 clones, over 80% of which are singletons. Here the sequenced sample was peripheral blood, taken 28 days after the second AZD1222 dose. The source is an adult who received the AZD1222 COVID-19 vaccine. The V and J genes are TRBV15 and TRBJ2-1, with D perhaps TRBD1 (6 bases). As DNA, the CDR3 is TGTGCCACCAGCAGATCAGGGGCCAATGAGCAGTTCTTC. As protein: CATSRSGANEQFF.